The following is a T cell receptor beta chain sequence with its context. Its antigen is not identified. TCR beta libraries were prepared from cDNA with unique molecular identifiers. TCRdb redid the calling of the PCR reads with MiXCR, one entry per CDR3 protein. The sample includes approximately 730,000 distinct CDR3 sequences, roughly 46% of them seen just once. This sample is drawn from a study of post-analysis software for immune sequencing data. Notes on the study in general: Controls showed lower frequencies than patients for roughly 5 TRBV segments, and TRBV5-6, TRBV5-1 and TRBV20-1 were among these.

The junction had 8 bases not matched to a gene; V was cut back by 4 bases and J by 4 bases. The CDR3 runs 15 residues. Germline CDR1 LNHNV, CDR2 YYDKDF (reference sequence). The V gene is TRBV15, the J gene TRBJ1-2; 8 bases line up with TRBD1. The receptor comes from a girl aged 5 to 17 with multiple sclerosis. What was sequenced was blood. CDR3 nucleotide sequence: TGTGCCACCAGCATTCCCGGACAGGGCCGCTATGGCTACACCTTC. The encoded protein is CATSIPGQGRYGYTF.